The present TCR beta chain was sequenced within a study of T cells in Graves' hyperthyroidism and ophthalmopathy. As for the study in general: Specimen type is peripheral blood, collected at initial diagnosis prior to any treatment.

Researchers took RNA transcripts and amplified the TCR beta CDR3 regions from them. Primed by the HTBI set, a first-round RT-PCR was run on the TCR CDR3. TCRdb ran MiXCR on the multiplex PCR reads and lists one entry per CDR3 protein. The table has 600,000 to 850,000 distinct CDR3 sequences, around 20% seen once. This clonotype was seen more than once but under ten times. Blood was obtained at the first hyperthyroidism diagnosis, which preceded any ophthalmopathy symptoms. The receptor was derived from a woman aged 50 to 60 with Graves' hyperthyroidism that later progressed to Graves' ophthalmopathy. The sequenced material came from blood.

The CDR3 spells CASSLRRPSTDTQYF. In nucleotides, the CDR3 is TGTGCCAGCAGTTTAAGGCGACCTAGCACAGATACGCAGTATTTT. The V and J genes are TRBV27 and TRBJ2-3, with D uncertain. Germline CDR1 reads MNHEY; CDR2 reads SMNVEV (reference sequence). With 2 bases removed from V and 0 bases from J, the gap between germline ends came to 9 bases. The CDR3 runs 15 residues.